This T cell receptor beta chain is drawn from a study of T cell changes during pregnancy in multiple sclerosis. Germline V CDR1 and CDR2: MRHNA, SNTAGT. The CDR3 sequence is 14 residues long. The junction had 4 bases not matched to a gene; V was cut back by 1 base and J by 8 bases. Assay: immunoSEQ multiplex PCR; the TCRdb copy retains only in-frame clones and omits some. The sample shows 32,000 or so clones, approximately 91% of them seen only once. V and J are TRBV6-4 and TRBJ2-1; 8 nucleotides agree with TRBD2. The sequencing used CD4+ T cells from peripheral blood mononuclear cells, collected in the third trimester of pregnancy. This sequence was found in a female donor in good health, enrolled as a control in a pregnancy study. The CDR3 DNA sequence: TGTGCCAGCAGTGACTTAGGTAGCGGGGATGAGCAGTTCTTC. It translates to CASSDLGSGDEQFF.